This entry describes one TCR beta chain. This specimen comes from a study of OX40 agonist ivuxolimab in advanced cancers. Libraries were prepared by immunoSEQ multiplex PCR; TCRdb keeps only in-frame clonotypes and omits some of them. Of fewer than 55,000 clones listed, 75% to 90% are singletons. The sequence came from an adult with an advanced solid tumor such as melanoma, head and neck, liver or kidney cancer. This sample comprised CD4+ or CD8+ T cells sorted from blood, obtained in a trial of the OX40 agonist ivuxolimab.

In DNA, the CDR3 is TGCGCCAGCAGCTTGGCCCCCAGAGGAACCTACGAGCAGTACTTC. Amino acid sequence: CASSLAPRGTYEQYF. The V and J genes are TRBV5-1 and TRBJ2-7; D ambiguous. This CDR3 comprises 15 residues. Germline CDR1 reads SGHRS; CDR2 reads YFSETQ. The V end was cut by 0 bases, the J end by 2 bases, with 12 bases between.